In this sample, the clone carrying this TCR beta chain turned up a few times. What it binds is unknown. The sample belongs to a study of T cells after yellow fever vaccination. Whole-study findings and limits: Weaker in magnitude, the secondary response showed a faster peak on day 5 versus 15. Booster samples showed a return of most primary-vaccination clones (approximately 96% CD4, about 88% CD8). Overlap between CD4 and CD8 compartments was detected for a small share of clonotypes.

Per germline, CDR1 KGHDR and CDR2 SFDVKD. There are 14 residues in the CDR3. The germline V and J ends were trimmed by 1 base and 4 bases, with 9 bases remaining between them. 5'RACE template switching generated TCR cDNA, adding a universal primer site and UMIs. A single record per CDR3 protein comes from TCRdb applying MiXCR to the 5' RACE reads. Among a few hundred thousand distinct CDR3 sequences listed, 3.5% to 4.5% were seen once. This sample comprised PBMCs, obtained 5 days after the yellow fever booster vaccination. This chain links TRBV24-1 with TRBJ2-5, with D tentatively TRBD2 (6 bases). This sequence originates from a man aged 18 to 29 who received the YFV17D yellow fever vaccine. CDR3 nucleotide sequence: TGTGCCACCAGTGATTTAAAGGGAGGAGAGACCCAGTACTTC. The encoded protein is CATSDLKGGETQYF.